These 22 T cell receptor beta chains share one sample of origin, sequenced in a study of siplizumab effects on memory and regulatory T cells. Profiling relied on immunoSEQ multiplex PCR, and the TCRdb table lists in-frame clones only, not all of them. Counted here are about 100,000 clones, 92% occurring once; the ten biggest clones make up about 0.7%. The sample was Tregs sorted from blood. The receptors derive from a human donor in good health.

The chain is built from TRBV11-2 and TRBJ1-5; no definite D call. The V end was cut by 5 bases, the J end by 6 bases, with 17 bases between. The CDR3 runs 15 residues. Germline CDR1 and CDR2: SGHAT and FQNNGV. For the CDR3, the DNA is TGTGCCAGCAGCCGGGGTCCGAAGATCCGTCAGCCCCAGCATTTT. Translation: CASSRGPKIRQPQHF.

The rearrangement joins TRBV5-1 to TRBJ2-3, with 9 bases lining up with TRBD1. CDR1 SGHRS and CDR2 YFSETQ come from the germline V gene. This CDR3 has 13 amino acids. V gave up 2 bases and J gave up 6 bases; unmatched junction bases: 1. The CDR3: CASSFDRGDTQYF. The CDR3 DNA reads as TGCGCCAGCAGCTTCGACAGGGGGGATACGCAGTATTTT.

The chain's CDR3 is CASSLDGRPRPADTQYF. Written as DNA, the CDR3 is TGTGCCAGCAGCTTAGACGGGAGGCCCCGACCAGCAGATACGCAGTATTTT. The rearrangement uses TRBV7-3 and TRBJ2-3; 7 bases match TRBD2. The junction had 12 bases not matched to a gene; V was cut back by 2 bases and J by 4 bases. In germline, CDR1 is SGHTA, CDR2 FQGTGA. This CDR3 has 17 residues.

V and J are TRBV7-6 and TRBJ2-1; TRBD2 matches 7 bases. The germline V gene encodes CDR1 SGHVS and CDR2 FNYEAQ. The CDR3 has 14 amino acids. J lost 9 bases, V lost 3 bases, and 8 bases had no gene match. The DNA of the CDR3 is TGTGCCAGCAGCTTTGGACTAGAAGGTAGTGAGCAGTTCTTC. Its translation: CASSFGLEGSEQFF.

This chain joins TRBV5-1 and TRBJ1-2; 8 bases fit TRBD1. Germline CDR1 reads SGHRS; CDR2 reads YFSETQ. The CDR3 spans 15 residues. V was pared by 3 bases and J by 6 bases, with 10 bases of the junction left unmatched. This chain's CDR3 is CASSSYRTGLDGYTF. DNA for the CDR3: TGCGCCAGCAGCTCATACCGGACAGGGTTAGATGGCTACACCTTC.

This chain connects TRBV5-1 to TRBJ2-7; a weak D match, TRBD1 (6 bases). V lost 2 bases to trimming and J lost 2 bases, with 14 bases between them. In germline, CDR1 is SGHRS, CDR2 YFSETQ. There are 15 residues in the CDR3. The DNA of the CDR3 is TGCGCCAGCAGCTTAGAACCCGGGACAACCTACGAGCAGTACTTC. Amino acids: CASSLEPGTTYEQYF.

The chain is built from TRBV6-5 and TRBJ2-7, with unresolved D. Trimming left V 0 bases short and J 2 bases short, with 11 bases between. The CDR3 length is 15 residues. Looked up from germline, CDR1 is MNHEY and CDR2 is SVGAGI. Here the CDR3 DNA reads TGTGCCAGCAGTTACTCGGTGGCAATAACCTACGAGCAGTACTTC. It codes for CASSYSVAITYEQYF.

The V gene is TRBV19, the J gene TRBJ2-3; D gene uncertain. The CDR3 runs 16 residues. Deletions cut 1 base from V and 1 base from J, with 12 bases between. Germline lookup yields CDR1 LNHDA and CDR2 SQIVND (reference sequence). Here the CDR3 reads CASSIGRNFGTDTQYF. The CDR3 DNA sequence: TGTGCCAGTAGTATAGGTAGGAATTTTGGCACAGATACGCAGTATTTT.

The chain links TRBV27 to TRBJ2-2; D is tentatively TRBD1 or TRBD2 (6 bases each). Germline CDR1 is MNHEY and CDR2 is SMNVEV (reference sequence). The length of the CDR3 is 18 residues. Trimming left V 6 bases short and J 4 bases short, with 24 bases between. This CDR3 is CASRKGGLTAGGTGELFF. CDR3 bases: TGTGCCAGCAGAAAAGGGGGGCTAACCGCTGGAGGCACCGGGGAGCTGTTTTTT.

The CDR3 reads CSAKSGVSTEAFF. The CDR3 nucleotides read TGCAGCGCAAAATCAGGGGTTTCCACTGAAGCTTTCTTT. The chain links TRBV29-1 to TRBJ1-1; D possibly corresponds to TRBD1 (6 bases). From germline, CDR1 is SQVTM and CDR2 ANQGSEA. V was pared by 7 bases and J by 4 bases, with 16 bases between. The CDR3 runs 13 residues.

The genes are TRBV28 and TRBJ2-1; 11 nucleotides line up with TRBD2. With 6 bases clipped from V and 0 bases from J, the junction kept 4 bases outside the gene matches. CDR1 and CDR2 (germline): MDHEN, SYDVKM. The CDR3 length is 16 residues. CDR3 DNA sequence: TGTGCCAGCAGGTATCTAGCGGGAGGCTCCTACAATGAGCAGTTCTTC. Protein: CASRYLAGGSYNEQFF.

The chain couples TRBV2 to TRBJ2-5; TRBD2 agrees at 9 bases. Germline CDR1 and CDR2: SNHLY and FYNNEI. The V gene end was trimmed by 6 bases and the J gene end by 1 base; junction bases not matched to a gene: 9. The CDR3 has 16 residues. Written as DNA, the CDR3 is TGTGCCAGCAGAGGCGCGGGAGGGCCGTTCCAAGAGACCCAGTACTTC. Translated, it gives CASRGAGGPFQETQYF.

This chain uses TRBV6-6 with TRBJ2-7; TRBD1 matches 9 bases. Germline loops: CDR1 MNHNY, CDR2 SVGAGI (reference sequence). V was clipped by 3 bases and J by 2 bases; unmatched bases: 5. The CDR3 covers 15 residues. The CDR3 loop reads CASSYRGQGAYEQYF. The CDR3 DNA reads as TGTGCCAGCAGTTATAGGGGACAGGGAGCCTACGAGCAGTACTTC.

The rearrangement links TRBV28 to TRBJ1-3; TRBD1 might be the D (6 bases). CDR3 length: 14 amino acids. Germline V lookup: CDR1 MDHEN, CDR2 SYDVKM. V dropped 3 bases and J dropped 5 bases, with 11 bases sitting between them. The CDR3 DNA is TGTGCCAGCAGTTTTAATCGGGACAGAAACACCATATATTTT. Translation gives CASSFNRDRNTIYF.

This chain uses TRBV7-2 with TRBJ2-3, with D hard to call. The germline V and J ends were trimmed by 6 bases and 8 bases, with 12 bases remaining between them. The germline gives CDR1 SGHTA, CDR2 FQGNSA. The length of the CDR3 is 12 residues. Here the CDR3 reads CASSRVQPTQYF. In DNA form, the CDR3 reads TGTGCCAGCAGTCGGGTCCAGCCTACGCAGTATTTT. Drawing the rest from reference TRBV7-2 and TRBJ2-3, the complete variable domain is GAGVSQSPSNKVTEKGKDVELRCDPISGHTALYWYRQSLGQGLEFLIYFQGNSAPDKSGLPSDRFSAERTGGSVSTLTIQRTQQEDSAVYLCASSRVQPTQYFGPGTRLTVL.

CDR3 sequence reads: CASSVKFAGTGTEKLFF. As DNA, the CDR3 is TGTGCCAGCAGCGTAAAATTTGCCGGGACAGGGACTGAAAAACTGTTTTTT. The V and J genes are TRBV5-6 and TRBJ1-4; 9 bases match TRBD1. This CDR3 is 17 amino acids long. CDR1 SGHDT and CDR2 YYEEEE come from the germline V gene. J was trimmed by 7 bases and V by 4 bases; bases with no gene match: 14. Filled out from reference TRBV5-6 and TRBJ1-4, the complete variable domain reads DAGVTQSPTHLIKTRGQQVTLRCSPKSGHDTVSWYQQALGQGPQFIFQYYEEEERQRGNFPDRFSGHQFPNYSSELNVNALLLGDSALYLCASSVKFAGTGTEKLFFGSGTQLSVL.

In its sample, this clone was seen once. This chain uses TRBV19 with TRBJ2-7; D may match TRBD1 or TRBD2 (5 bases each). The germline V gene has CDR1 LNHDA and CDR2 SQIVND (reference sequence). Trimming shortened V by 5 bases and J by 2 bases, and 16 bases separated the two germline ends. This CDR3 is 15 amino acids long. The CDR3 sequence is CASSAAGTETYEQYF. The DNA for the CDR3 is TGTGCCAGTAGTGCTGCCGGGACGGAGACCTACGAGCAGTACTTC. Full variable domain (rest looked up from reference TRBV19 and TRBJ2-7): DGGITQSPKYLFRKEGQNVTLSCEQNLNHDAMYWYRQDPGQGLRLIYYSQIVNDFQKGDIAEGYSVSREKKESFPLTVTSAQKNPTAFYLCASSAAGTETYEQYFGPGTRLTVT.

The rearrangement joins TRBV10-1 to TRBJ2-7; D gene unclear. CDR3 size: 13 residues. Between the trimmed V and J ends, which lost 5 bases and 6 bases, there was a span of 14 bases. Germline CDR1 reads WNHNN; CDR2 reads SYGVQD (reference sequence). The CDR3 loop is CASSLTHLGEQYF. In nucleotides, the CDR3 is TGCGCCAGCAGTCTTACACATCTTGGCGAGCAGTACTTC.

This chain joins TRBV4-2 and TRBJ1-2; D unresolved. The V end was cut by 3 bases, the J end by 4 bases, with 6 bases between. The length of the CDR3 is 12 residues. From germline, CDR1 is LGHNA and CDR2 YNFKEQ. The CDR3 protein is CASSQEGYGYTF. In nucleotides, the CDR3 is TGTGCCAGCAGCCAGGAGGGCTATGGCTACACCTTC.

The chain links TRBV6-7 to TRBJ2-2; weak D call: TRBD2 (5 bases). TRBV6-7 is recorded as an ORF, its role being uncertain. The V gene lost 8 bases and the J gene lost 8 bases, with 18 bases spanning the gap. This CDR3 comprises 14 residues. The CDR3 sequence: CASRSYGGGGELFF. DNA of the CDR3: TGTGCCAGCCGTTCTTACGGAGGCGGGGGGGAGCTGTTTTTT.

The rearrangement links TRBV6-5 to TRBJ2-4, with a possible D match to TRBD2 (6 bases). V was clipped by 10 bases and J by 10 bases, with 20 bases between them. Germline V lookup: CDR1 MNHEY, CDR2 SVGAGI. This CDR3 spans 13 amino acids. The CDR3: CATAGTLRRIQYF. CDR3 nucleotide sequence: TGTGCCACGGCCGGGACTCTCCGGAGGATTCAGTACTTC.

The V call is TRBV29-1, the J call TRBJ1-1; D not resolved. Germline V gene data show CDR1 as SQVTM and CDR2 as ANQGSEA. The CDR3 is made up of 13 amino acids. V lost 6 bases and J lost 4, with 15 bases in between. CDR3 protein: CSVRVSSGTEAFF. CDR3 nucleotide sequence: TGCAGCGTGCGAGTTTCGAGTGGCACTGAAGCTTTCTTT.